Given below is one T cell receptor beta chain in context. Its antigen remains unknown. Germline trimming cut 1 base from V and 4 bases from J; bases unmatched to any gene: 9. Per the germline V gene, CDR1 is SQVTM and CDR2 is ANQGSEA. The CDR3 runs to 17 residues. This entry is derived from a study of shared clonotypes between healthy human individuals. Study-level background: Three plates were used per donor for CD4 naive, three for CD4 memory, two for CD8 naive and one for CD8 memory.

The genomic DNA of each subset was split evenly across several immunoSEQ plates. Profiling relied on immunoSEQ multiplex PCR, and the TCRdb table lists in-frame clones only, not all of them. The data contain approximately 2.5 million clones, approximately 93% of them singletons. Regarding the study as a whole: It was observed that 5% to 6% of naive CD4 clonotypes were shared across several donors.

The sequencing input was naive CD4+ T cells from PBMCs. Subset described: CD45RA+ positively selected. This receptor was obtained from a man aged 18 to 29 in good health. Some clones in this sample may be carry-over from other donors' samples. The rearrangement links TRBV29-1 to TRBJ2-2; 10 nucleotides line up with TRBD2. The CDR3 region has the DNA TGCAGCGTTGAAGCAGCCAGACTAGCGGGTGGCACCGGGGAGCTGTTTTTT. As protein: CSVEAARLAGGTGELFF.